This TCR beta chain was sequenced in a study of T cell responses to AZD1222 COVID-19 vaccine. CDR1 and CDR2 (germline): MDHEN, SYDVKM. The CDR3 runs 16 residues. Trimming took 3 bases from V and 1 from J, leaving 14 bases between them. A word on this clone: The antigen is undetermined.

The study's findings and limits: It should be noted that donors were predominantly white British and more often female, and clonal diversity was possibly underestimated. Dominant CD4 TCR responses targeted spike regions 160-218 and 743-854. Unmutated variant regions are reportedly the target of nearly half of TCRs that are spike-specific.

TCRdb keeps only in-frame clones here, not all; method: immunoSEQ multiplex PCR. In the table there are 100,000 to 150,000 clones, 80% to 90% of which are singletons. V is TRBV28 and J is TRBJ2-3, with a possible D match to TRBD2 (6 bases). The clonotype comes from an adult in good health. The specimen comprised peripheral blood, sampled on day 0 of AZD1222 vaccination. The CDR3, as DNA: TGTGCCAGCAGTTTCATAGCGGAGCTGGGCACAGATACGCAGTATTTT. It translates to CASSFIAELGTDTQYF.